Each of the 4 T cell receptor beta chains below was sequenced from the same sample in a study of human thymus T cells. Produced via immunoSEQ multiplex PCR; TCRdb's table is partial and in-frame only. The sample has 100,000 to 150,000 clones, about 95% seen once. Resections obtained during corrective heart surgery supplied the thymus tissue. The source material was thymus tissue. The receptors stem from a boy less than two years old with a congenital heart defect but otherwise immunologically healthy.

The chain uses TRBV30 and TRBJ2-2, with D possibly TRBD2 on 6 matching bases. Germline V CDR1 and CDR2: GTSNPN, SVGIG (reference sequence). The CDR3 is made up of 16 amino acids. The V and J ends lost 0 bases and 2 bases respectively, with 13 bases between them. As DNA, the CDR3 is TGTGCCTGGAGTGTCTCGGGGGTGAGAAACACCGGGGAGCTGTTTTTT. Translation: CAWSVSGVRNTGELFF.

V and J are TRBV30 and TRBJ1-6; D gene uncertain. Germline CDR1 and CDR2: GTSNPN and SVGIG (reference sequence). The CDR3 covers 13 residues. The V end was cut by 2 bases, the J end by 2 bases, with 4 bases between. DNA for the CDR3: TGTGCCTGGAGTAACACCTATAATTCACCCCTCCACTTT. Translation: CAWSNTYNSPLHF. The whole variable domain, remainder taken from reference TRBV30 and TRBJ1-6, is SQTIHQWPATLVQPVGSPLSLECTVEGTSNPNLYWYRQAAGRGLQLLFYSVGIGQISSEVPQNLSASRPQDRQFILSSKKLLLSDSGFYLCAWSNTYNSPLHFGNGTRLTVT.

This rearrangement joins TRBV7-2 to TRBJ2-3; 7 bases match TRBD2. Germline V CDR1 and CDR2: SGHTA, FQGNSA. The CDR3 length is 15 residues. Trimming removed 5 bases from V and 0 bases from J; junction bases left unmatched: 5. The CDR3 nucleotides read TGTGCCAGCAGCCGAGGACTAGTCAGCACAGATACGCAGTATTTT. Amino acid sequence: CASSRGLVSTDTQYF.

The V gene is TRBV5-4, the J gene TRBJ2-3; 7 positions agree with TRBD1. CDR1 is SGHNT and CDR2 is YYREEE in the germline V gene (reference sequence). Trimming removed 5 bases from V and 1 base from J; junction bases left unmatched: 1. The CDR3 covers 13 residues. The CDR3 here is CASSGQGTDTQYF. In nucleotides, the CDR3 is TGTGCCAGCAGTGGACAGGGCACAGATACGCAGTATTTT.